The rows below give T cell receptor beta chains drawn from one sample of a study of shared clonotypes between healthy human individuals. The data were produced by immunoSEQ multiplex PCR, yet TCRdb's version contains in-frame clones alone and is incomplete. The sample carries more than 1 million clones, approximately 80% recorded once. The sample consisted of memory CD4+ T cells from PBMCs. The source of these receptors is a man younger than 35 in good health. Some clones in this sample may be carry-over from other donors' samples. Each CDR3 is given with its conserved first and last residue. Each record gives: clone size, J gene, D gene, V gene, CDR3 DNA, CDR3 protein. D genes are given only for firm matches. Clone size is stated in some rows and not others, as once, few, many or a class when expanded.

NA,TRBJ2-1,NA,TRBV6-1,TGTGCCAGCAGGGAGGGTGGCTTACGTGAGCAGTTCTTC,CASREGGLREQFF
NA,TRBJ1-1,TRBD1,TRBV5-1,TGCGCCAGCAGCTTGGGGACAGGGGAAGCTTTCTTT,CASSLGTGEAFF
NA,TRBJ2-7,NA,TRBV11-2,TGTGCCAGCAGCCGAGGGTACGAGCAGTACTTC,CASSRGYEQYF
NA,TRBJ2-7,TRBD2,TRBV6-1,TGTGCCAGCAGGACTAGCGGGAGGAGGTGGTACGAGCAGTACTTC,CASRTSGRRWYEQYF
NA,TRBJ2-6,NA,TRBV4-2,TGTGCCAGCAGCCAAGGGGCGGCTACTGGGGCCAACGTCCTGACTTTC,CASSQGAATGANVLTF
few,TRBJ1-2,NA,TRBV29-1,TGCAGCGTTGAAACCGAGACAGCTTCGAACTATGGCTACACCTTC,CSVETETASNYGYTF
NA,TRBJ2-3,TRBD2,TRBV7-2,TGTGCCAGCGCTAGCGGGTTTACCACAGATACGCAGTATTTT,CASASGFTTDTQYF
NA,TRBJ1-1,NA,TRBV5-1,TGCGCCAGCAGCTATCAGGAGGGGGTGACTGAAGCTTTCTTT,CASSYQEGVTEAFF
once,TRBJ2-6,NA,TRBV5-4,TGTGCCAGCAGCTTCGGGGCTGGGGCCAACGTCCTGACTTTC,CASSFGAGANVLTF
few,TRBJ2-5,TRBD2,TRBV7-9,TGTGCCAGCAGCTTAACCGGGGGGAGGTACCAAGAGACCCAGTACTTC,CASSLTGGRYQETQYF
NA,TRBJ2-1,NA,TRBV15,TGTGCCACCAGCAGAGATTTACGGGAGGAGCAGTTCTTC,CATSRDLREEQFF
NA,TRBJ1-2,NA,TRBV27,TGTGCCAGCAGTTTCGGGGGGGACTATGGCTACACCTTC,CASSFGGDYGYTF
NA,TRBJ2-1,TRBD2,TRBV4-1,TGCGCCAGCAGCCAAGATTTGGAGAGGCTAGCGGGGTACAATGAGCAGTTCTTC,CASSQDLERLAGYNEQFF
NA,TRBJ2-7,NA,TRBV9,TGTGCCAGCAGCGTAGCGCCAGGTCCCTACGAGCAGTACTTC,CASSVAPGPYEQYF
NA,TRBJ2-1,NA,TRBV27,TGTGCCAGCAGCCTTAGACGTGGCCGGAATGAGCAGTTCTTC,CASSLRRGRNEQFF
NA,TRBJ1-4,NA,TRBV7-2,TGTGCCAGCAGCAAAGGATGGGGGTCTAATGAAAAACTGTTTTTT,CASSKGWGSNEKLFF
NA,TRBJ2-3,TRBD2,TRBV7-2,TGTGCCAGCAGCAACGGACTAGCGGGGACGACAGATACGCAGTATTTT,CASSNGLAGTTDTQYF
few,TRBJ2-2,NA,TRBV5-1,TGCGCCAGCAGCTTGGGGAGCACCGGGGAGCTGTTTTTT,CASSLGSTGELFF
NA,TRBJ2-7,TRBD2,TRBV5-6,TGTGCCAGCAGATCGGGACTAGCCGAGCAGTACTTC,CASRSGLAEQYF
NA,TRBJ2-3,TRBD2,TRBV15,TGTGCCACCAGCAGAGGAGGCGGGGGTAGCACAGATACGCAGTATTTT,CATSRGGGGSTDTQYF
NA,TRBJ2-7,TRBD1,TRBV5-1,TGCGCCAGCAGCGCCACAGGGGGCGCGGGCTACGAGCAGTACTTC,CASSATGGAGYEQYF
NA,TRBJ2-5,NA,TRBV29-1,TGCAGCGGGGGGCAGGGCCTTCGTTACCAAGAGACCCAGTACTTC,CSGGQGLRYQETQYF
NA,TRBJ1-2,NA,TRBV19,TGTGCCAGTAGCAGAACGCGTGACTATGGCTACACCTTC,CASSRTRDYGYTF
NA,TRBJ1-2,NA,TRBV6-1,TGTGCCAGCAGTGACAGGATCGGCTATGGCTACACCTTC,CASSDRIGYGYTF